The clone carrying this T cell receptor beta chain was seen a few times. Antigen: not known. This sample is part of a study of beta chain features in type 1 diabetes. At the level of the study: All samples together contributed 107,917,701 sorted cells for examination.

Expressed TCRB transcripts were sequenced, since all the RNA that had been isolated was reverse transcribed. Data came from immunoSEQ multiplex PCR; TCRdb stores just in-frame clones and leaves some out. The sample includes about 650,000 clones, around 12% of them seen just once. A CD45RO/CCR7/CD25/CD127/CD95/CD27 panel sorted naive, central memory, regulatory and stem cell-like memory CD4+ cells. Purities in excess of 95% were seen in all sorted populations. This CDR3 region has 14 residues. Trimming pared 1 base from V and 7 bases from J, leaving 11 bases between. Germline-derived CDR1 and CDR2 are SNHLY and FYNNEI. Points from the study as a whole: Across patients, naive, central memory and Treg TCRB repertoires exhibited apparently greater similarity than was observed across healthy donors. Shortening of TCRB CDR3s, moderate but significant, appeared in all four CD4+ subsets of Type 1 diabetes patients.

The chain is built from TRBV2 and TRBJ2-1, with D tentatively TRBD2 (6 bases). The sample comprised naive CD4+ T cells from blood. This sequence was found in a man aged 25-40 years with type 1 diabetes. CDR3 bases: TGTGCCAGCAGTGAAGTTTCGCTAGCGAATGAGCAGTTCTTC. It specifies CASSEVSLANEQFF.